These 21 T cell receptor beta chains were sequenced from one sample in a study of blood T cell repertoires in COVID-19 (dated by TCRdb to about 2020). The library was built by means of the immunoSEQ multiplex PCR assay. The clones in this table, taken by TCRdb from immuneACCESS, are in-frame only. Not every clone is retained; where verified, under half of the shortfall comes from an unresolved V gene, and the cause of the rest is unknown. In all, the sample holds approximately 220,000 clones, and 83% of those were seen once. The ten biggest clones cover under 3% of the sample. Sequencing was done on a sample of peripheral blood. The receptors were gathered from a woman between 40 and 50 years old with active or convalescent COVID-19.

The chain has TRBV6-2 or TRBV6-3 and TRBJ2-5; 11 bases are shared with TRBD2. Trimming took 4 bases from V and 3 from J; bases not matched to a gene: 1. Germline V gene data show CDR1 as MNHEY and CDR2 as SVGEGT. The CDR3 sequence is 14 residues long. The DNA of the CDR3 is TGTGCCAGCAGTTTTAGCGGGGGGGAAGAGACCCAGTACTTC. Its protein is CASSFSGGEETQYF.

This sequence joins TRBV9 and TRBJ1-3; D is undetermined. Germline assignment: CDR1 SGDLS and CDR2 YYNGEE. The CDR3 length is 15 residues. V was shortened by 1 base and J by 0 bases, with 8 bases between the two germline ends. The CDR3 loop is CASSVQVGSGNTIYF. The CDR3 nucleotides read TGTGCCAGCAGCGTACAGGTGGGCTCTGGAAACACCATATATTTT.

The chain has TRBV2 and TRBJ1-2; D possibly corresponds to TRBD1 (6 bases). Germline-derived CDR1 and CDR2 are SNHLY and FYNNEI. The CDR3 runs 15 residues. The V and J ends lost 4 bases and 1 base respectively, with 13 bases between them. CDR3: CASSGDRDINYGYTF. In DNA form, the CDR3 reads TGTGCCAGCAGTGGCGACCGGGACATTAACTATGGCTACACCTTC.

The rearrangement uses TRBV7-2 and TRBJ1-4; D unresolved. The V and J ends lost 5 bases and 7 bases respectively, with 20 bases between them. The CDR3 runs 16 residues. The germline CDR1 and CDR2 sequences are SGHTA and FQGNSA. Written as DNA, the CDR3 is TGTGCCAGCAGCGTAGGGAAGGCCAGTAGAGGTGAAAAACTGTTTTTT. Translating it yields CASSVGKASRGEKLFF.

The genes are TRBV7-9 and TRBJ1-2; D ambiguous. The CDR3 has 13 residues. Germline V gene sequence: CDR1 SEHNR, CDR2 FQNEAQ (reference sequence). V was trimmed by 0 bases and J by 5 bases, leaving 7 bases between them. The CDR3 coding sequence is TGTGCCAGCAGCTTAGCGGAGGGTTATGGCTACACCTTC. Encoded protein: CASSLAEGYGYTF.

V usage is TRBV7-9 and J usage is TRBJ2-7, with 7 bases aligning to TRBD2. V was pared by 4 bases and J by 2 bases, with 5 bases of the junction left unmatched. The CDR3 consists of 14 residues. CDR1 SEHNR and CDR2 FQNEAQ come from the germline V gene (reference sequence). For the CDR3, the DNA is TGTGCCAGCAGCTCGGGCGGGAGACCCTACGAGCAGTACTTC. This sequence encodes CASSSGGRPYEQYF.

The V call is TRBV30, the J call TRBJ2-7, with 12 bases matching TRBD2. Germline V gene data show CDR1 as GTSNPN and CDR2 as SVGIG (reference sequence). There are 15 residues in the CDR3. V was pared by 2 bases and J by 5 bases, with 7 bases of the junction left unmatched. CDR3: CAWSQGTSGLHEQYF. CDR3 coding DNA: TGTGCCTGGAGTCAAGGGACTAGCGGGTTACACGAGCAGTACTTC.

This clone appeared once. J is TRBJ2-1 and V is TRBV28; 7 bases agree with TRBD1. From germline, CDR1 is MDHEN and CDR2 SYDVKM. V lost 4 bases and J lost 8; bases outside the gene matches: 8. CDR3 length: 14 amino acids. The CDR3 protein is CASSSIGQEYEQFF. CDR3 DNA: TGTGCCAGCAGTTCAATCGGACAGGAGTATGAGCAGTTCTTC.

CDR3: CASSLDREGGYTF. The CDR3 DNA is TGTGCCAGCAGCTTAGATCGTGAGGGTGGCTACACCTTC. V and J are TRBV11-3 and TRBJ1-2; no definite D call. Trimming left V 0 bases short and J 7 bases short, with 9 bases between. This CDR3 comprises 13 residues. CDR1 and CDR2 from the germline V gene are SGHNT and YENEEA.

The CDR3: CASRLSGNSPLHF. CDR3 DNA: TGTGCCAGCAGGTTATCGGGAAATTCACCCCTCCACTTT. The V gene is TRBV7-8, the J gene TRBJ1-6; D is undetermined. CDR1 and CDR2 from the germline V gene are SGHVS and FQNEAQ. The V end lost 6 bases, the J end lost 7 bases, and 10 bases lay between the germline ends. The CDR3 is 13 residues long.

The genes are TRBV7-2 and TRBJ1-2; the D is unclear. The CDR3 sequence is 13 residues long. Trimming stripped 5 bases from V and 2 bases from J, with 9 bases between. CDR1 is SGHTA, CDR2 FQGNSA, per germline. In DNA form, the CDR3 reads TGTGCCAGCAGCGACCACAGAAACTATGGCTACACCTTC. Residues: CASSDHRNYGYTF.

CDR3: CASGPPTGTLNTEAFF. DNA of the CDR3: TGTGCTAGTGGTCCACCGACCGGGACACTGAACACTGAAGCTTTCTTT. The chain has TRBV12-5 and TRBJ1-1; a possible D gene is TRBD1 (6 bases). The V end lost 5 bases, the J end lost 0 bases, and 16 bases lay between the germline ends. The V gene's germline CDR1 is LGHNT and CDR2 FRNRAP. This CDR3 has 16 residues. Complete variable domain (other parts from reference TRBV12-5 and TRBJ1-1): DARVTQTPRHKVTEMGQEVTMRCQPILGHNTVFWYRQTMMQGLELLAYFRNRAPLDDSGMPKDRFSAEMPDATLATLKIQPSEPRDSAVYFCASGPPTGTLNTEAFFGQGTRLTVV.

The rearrangement links TRBV5-1 to TRBJ2-7; 11 bases line up with TRBD2. V was pared by 4 bases and J by 3 bases, with 6 bases of the junction left unmatched. This CDR3 contains 15 residues. The germline CDR1 and CDR2 sequences are SGHRS and YFSETQ. CDR3 residues: CASSVTSGGFYEQYF. CDR3 DNA: TGCGCCAGCAGCGTCACTAGCGGGGGCTTCTACGAGCAGTACTTC.

The CDR3 DNA is TGTGCCTGGACGGACAGCACCACCCATGAGCAGTTCTTC. It yields the protein CAWTDSTTHEQFF. The chain couples TRBV30 to TRBJ2-1; possibly TRBD1 for D (6 bases). This CDR3 region has 13 residues. Germline values: CDR1 GTSNPN, CDR2 SVGIG (reference sequence). The V end lost 4 bases, the J end lost 8 bases, and 15 bases lay between the germline ends. Using reference TRBV30 and TRBJ2-1 for the parts outside the CDR3, the full variable domain is SQTIHQWPATLVQPVGSPLSLECTVEGTSNPNLYWYRQAAGRGLQLLFYSVGIGQISSEVPQNLSASRPQDRQFILSSKKLLLSDSGFYLCAWTDSTTHEQFFGPGTRLTVL.

This clone appeared a single time. This sequence joins TRBV18 and TRBJ2-3, with TRBD1 matching over 8 bases. V lost 0 bases, J lost 5 bases, and 10 bases stayed unmatched. Germline CDR1 reads KGHSH; CDR2 reads LQKENI. CDR3 length equals 17 residues. The DNA of the CDR3 is TGTGCCAGCTCACCACCAGAATCCAGGGGGCTGGTAGATACGCAGTATTTT. Protein product: CASSPPESRGLVDTQYF.

The V and J genes are TRBV6-2 or TRBV6-3 and TRBJ2-1; the D gene is possibly TRBD2 (6 bases). The germline V gene has CDR1 MNHEY and CDR2 SVGEGT. The CDR3 length is 19 residues. The V and J ends lost 2 bases and 5 bases respectively, with 25 bases between them. The CDR3 DNA sequence: TGTGCCAGCAGTTACACGAGCCTCGTGGGACTCATAGACGACAATGAGCAGTTCTTC. Translated: CASSYTSLVGLIDDNEQFF.

Concerning this clone: This same CDR3 is encoded by further DNA sequences in the sample. The chain joins TRBV9 to TRBJ2-4; 8 positions match TRBD1. The CDR3 runs to 13 residues. V trimming: 0 bases; J trimming: 7 bases; junction bases outside the gene matches: 0. Per germline, CDR1 SGDLS and CDR2 YYNGEE. CDR3 in amino acids: CASSVGTGNIQYF. The CDR3 nucleotides are TGTGCCAGCAGCGTAGGGACAGGGAACATTCAGTACTTC.

V is TRBV14 and J is TRBJ1-6; D is unresolved. Deletions cut 2 bases from V and 14 bases from J, with 10 bases between. In germline, CDR1 is SGHDN, CDR2 FVKESK. CDR3 length: 12 residues. CDR3 nucleotide sequence: TGTGCCAGCAGCCAACAAGCGACTTCCCTCCACTTT. Translation: CASSQQATSLHF.

The chain has TRBV5-4 and TRBJ1-2; 8 bases are shared with TRBD1. The CDR3 runs 17 residues. Germline CDR1 is SGHNT and CDR2 is YYREEE (reference sequence). V lost 4 bases, J lost 0 bases, and 11 bases stayed unmatched. The CDR3 region has the DNA TGTGCCAGCAGCCAAGAAACGGGACAGGTAGCTAACTATGGCTACACCTTC. As protein: CASSQETGQVANYGYTF.

The chain links TRBV7-3 to TRBJ2-6, with D possibly being TRBD1 (6 bases). The CDR3 runs to 22 residues. V was clipped by 5 bases and J by 4 bases, with 33 bases between them. Looked up from germline, CDR1 is SGHTA and CDR2 is FQGTGA. CDR3 DNA sequence: TGTGCCAGCAGCCGGACTCTACCCACAGGGAATGGGAGAGCGGCCGGGGCCAACGTCCTGACTTTC. Translation: CASSRTLPTGNGRAAGANVLTF.

V is TRBV6-5 and J is TRBJ2-7; TRBD1 agrees at 7 bases. Germline-derived CDR1 and CDR2 are MNHEY and SVGAGI. This CDR3 comprises 13 residues. V gave up 6 bases and J gave up 3 bases; unmatched junction bases: 5. CDR3 sequence: CASSWDSRYEQYF. CDR3 DNA: TGTGCCAGCAGCTGGGACAGCCGCTACGAGCAGTACTTC.